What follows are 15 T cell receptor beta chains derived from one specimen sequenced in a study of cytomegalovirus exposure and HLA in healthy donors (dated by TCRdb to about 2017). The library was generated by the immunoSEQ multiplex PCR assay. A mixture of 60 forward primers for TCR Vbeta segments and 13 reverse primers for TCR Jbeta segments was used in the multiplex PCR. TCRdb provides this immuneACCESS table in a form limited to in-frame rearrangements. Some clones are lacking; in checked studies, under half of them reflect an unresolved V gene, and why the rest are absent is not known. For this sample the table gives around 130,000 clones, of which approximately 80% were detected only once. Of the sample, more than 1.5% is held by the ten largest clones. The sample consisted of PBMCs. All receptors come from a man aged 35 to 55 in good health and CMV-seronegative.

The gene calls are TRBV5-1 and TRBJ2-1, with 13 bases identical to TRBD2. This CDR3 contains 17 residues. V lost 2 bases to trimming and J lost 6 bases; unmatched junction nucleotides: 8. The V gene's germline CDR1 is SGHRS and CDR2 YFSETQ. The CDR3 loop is CASSLLAGGPLSNEQFF. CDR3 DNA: TGCGCCAGCAGCTTACTAGCGGGAGGGCCCCTAAGCAATGAGCAGTTCTTC.

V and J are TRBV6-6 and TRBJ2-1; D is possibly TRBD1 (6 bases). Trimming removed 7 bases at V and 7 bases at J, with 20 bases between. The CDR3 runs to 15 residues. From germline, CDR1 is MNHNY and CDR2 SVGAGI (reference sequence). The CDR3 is CASNHPGVVGNEQFF. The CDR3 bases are TGTGCCAGCAACCACCCAGGGGTTGTAGGAAATGAGCAGTTCTTC.

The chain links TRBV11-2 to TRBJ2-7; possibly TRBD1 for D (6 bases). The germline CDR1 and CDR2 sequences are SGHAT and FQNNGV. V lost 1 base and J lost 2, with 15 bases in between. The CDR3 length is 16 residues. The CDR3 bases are TGTGCCAGCAGCTTAGGAACCGGGACACAGACCTACGAGCAGTACTTC. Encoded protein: CASSLGTGTQTYEQYF.

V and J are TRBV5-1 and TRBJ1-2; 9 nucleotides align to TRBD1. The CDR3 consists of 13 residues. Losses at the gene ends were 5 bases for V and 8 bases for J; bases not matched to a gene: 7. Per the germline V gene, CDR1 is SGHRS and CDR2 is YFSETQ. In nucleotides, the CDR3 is TGCGCCAGCAGTTTACAGGGGGCGCGGGGCTACACCTTC. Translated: CASSLQGARGYTF. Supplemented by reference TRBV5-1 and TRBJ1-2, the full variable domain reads KAGVTQTPRYLIKTRGQQVTLSCSPISGHRSVSWYQQTPGQGLQFLFEYFSETQRNKGNFPGRFSGRQFSNSRSEMNVSTLELGDSALYLCASSLQGARGYTFGSGTRLTVV.

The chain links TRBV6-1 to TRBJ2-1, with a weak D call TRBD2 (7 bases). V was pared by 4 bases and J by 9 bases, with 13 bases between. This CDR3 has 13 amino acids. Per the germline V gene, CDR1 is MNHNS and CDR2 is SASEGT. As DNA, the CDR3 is TGTGCCAGCAGTGTCCTAGGGGGGGGTGAGCAGTTCTTC. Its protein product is CASSVLGGGEQFF.

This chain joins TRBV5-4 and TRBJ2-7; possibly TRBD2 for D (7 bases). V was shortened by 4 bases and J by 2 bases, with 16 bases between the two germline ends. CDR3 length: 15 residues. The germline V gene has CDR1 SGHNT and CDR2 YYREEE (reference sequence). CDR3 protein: CASSPDGGGTYEQYF. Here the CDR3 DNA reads TGTGCCAGCAGCCCCGACGGCGGGGGCACCTACGAGCAGTACTTC.

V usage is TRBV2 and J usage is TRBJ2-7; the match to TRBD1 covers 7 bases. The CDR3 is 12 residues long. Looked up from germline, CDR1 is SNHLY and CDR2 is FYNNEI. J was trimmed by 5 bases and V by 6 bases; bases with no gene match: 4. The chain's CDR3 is CASRPDRDEQYF. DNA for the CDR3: TGTGCCAGCAGGCCTGACAGGGACGAGCAGTACTTC.

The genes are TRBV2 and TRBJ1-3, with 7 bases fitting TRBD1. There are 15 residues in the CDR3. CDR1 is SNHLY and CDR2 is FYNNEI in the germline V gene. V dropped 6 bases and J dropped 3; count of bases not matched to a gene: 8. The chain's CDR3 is CASRDRTGDGNTIYF. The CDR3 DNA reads TGTGCCAGCAGGGACCGGACAGGAGATGGAAACACCATATATTTT.

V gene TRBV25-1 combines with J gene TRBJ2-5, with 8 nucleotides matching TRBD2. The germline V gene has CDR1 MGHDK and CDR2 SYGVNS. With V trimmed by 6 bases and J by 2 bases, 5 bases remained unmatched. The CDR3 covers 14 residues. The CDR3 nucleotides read TGTGCCAGCAGCGACGGGGGGGAACAAGAGACCCAGTACTTC. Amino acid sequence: CASSDGGEQETQYF.

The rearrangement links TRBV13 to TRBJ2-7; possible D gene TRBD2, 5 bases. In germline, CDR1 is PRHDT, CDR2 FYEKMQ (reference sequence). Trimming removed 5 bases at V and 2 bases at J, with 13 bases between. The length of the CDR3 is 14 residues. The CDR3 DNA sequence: TGTGCCAGCAGCCGCCGGGATCTAACCTACGAGCAGTACTTC. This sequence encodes CASSRRDLTYEQYF.

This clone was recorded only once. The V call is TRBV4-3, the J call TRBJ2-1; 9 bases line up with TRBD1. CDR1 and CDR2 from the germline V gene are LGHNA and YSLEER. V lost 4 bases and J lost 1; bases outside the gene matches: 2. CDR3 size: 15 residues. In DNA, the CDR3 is TGCGCCAGCAGCCCCGGGACAGGGTCCTACAATGAGCAGTTCTTC. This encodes CASSPGTGSYNEQFF.

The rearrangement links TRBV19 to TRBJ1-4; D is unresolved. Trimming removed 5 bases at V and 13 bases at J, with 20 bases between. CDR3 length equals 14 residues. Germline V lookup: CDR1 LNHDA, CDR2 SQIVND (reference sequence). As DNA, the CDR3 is TGTGCCAGTAGTCCGCGCCCTGATTATTCTGGACTGTTTTTT. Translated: CASSPRPDYSGLFF.

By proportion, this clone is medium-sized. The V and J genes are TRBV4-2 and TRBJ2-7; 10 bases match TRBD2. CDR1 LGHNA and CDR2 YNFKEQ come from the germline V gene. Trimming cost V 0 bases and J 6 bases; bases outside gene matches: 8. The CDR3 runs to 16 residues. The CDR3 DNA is TGTGCCAGCAGCCAAGATGAGGGTAGCGGGGGGTCCGAGCAGTACTTC. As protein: CASSQDEGSGGSEQYF.

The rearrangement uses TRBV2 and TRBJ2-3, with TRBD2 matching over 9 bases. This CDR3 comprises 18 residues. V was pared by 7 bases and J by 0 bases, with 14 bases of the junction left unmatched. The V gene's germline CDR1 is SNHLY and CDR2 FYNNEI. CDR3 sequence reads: CASIKAAGGPSSTDTQYF. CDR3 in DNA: TGTGCCAGCATCAAGGCAGCGGGAGGACCCTCTAGCACAGATACGCAGTATTTT.

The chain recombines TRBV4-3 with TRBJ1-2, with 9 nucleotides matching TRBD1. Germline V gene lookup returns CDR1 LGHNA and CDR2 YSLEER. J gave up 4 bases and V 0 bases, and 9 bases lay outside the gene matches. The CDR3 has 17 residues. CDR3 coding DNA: TGCGCCAGCAGCCAAGATATAACAGGGGGCCTTGTCTATGGCTACACCTTC. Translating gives CASSQDITGGLVYGYTF.